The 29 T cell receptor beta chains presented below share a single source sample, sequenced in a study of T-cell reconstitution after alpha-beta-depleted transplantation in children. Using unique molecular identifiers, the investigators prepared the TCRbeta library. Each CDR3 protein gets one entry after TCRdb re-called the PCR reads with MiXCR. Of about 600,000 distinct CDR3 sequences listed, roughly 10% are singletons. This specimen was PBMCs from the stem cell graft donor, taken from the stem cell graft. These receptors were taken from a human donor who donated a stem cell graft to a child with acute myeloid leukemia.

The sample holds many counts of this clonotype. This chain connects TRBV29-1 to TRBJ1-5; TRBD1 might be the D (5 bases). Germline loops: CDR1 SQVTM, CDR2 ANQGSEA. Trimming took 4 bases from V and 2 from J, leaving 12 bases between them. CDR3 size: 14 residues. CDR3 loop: CSVVLSTGNQPQHF. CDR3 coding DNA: TGCAGCGTTGTACTGTCGACAGGCAATCAGCCCCAGCATTTT. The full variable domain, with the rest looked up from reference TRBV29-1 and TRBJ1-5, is SAVISQKPSRDICQRGTSLTIQCQVDSQVTMMFWYRQQPGQSLTLIATANQGSEATYESGFVIDKFPISRPNLTFSTLTVSNMSPEDSSIYLCSVVLSTGNQPQHFGDGTRLSIL.

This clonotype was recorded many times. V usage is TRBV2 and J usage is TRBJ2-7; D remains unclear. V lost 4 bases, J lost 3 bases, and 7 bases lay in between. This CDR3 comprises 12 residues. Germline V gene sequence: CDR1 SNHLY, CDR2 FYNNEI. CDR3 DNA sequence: TGTGCCAGCAGTGCAGGTTTCTACGAGCAGTACTTC. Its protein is CASSAGFYEQYF.

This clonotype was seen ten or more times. DNA of the CDR3: TGCGCCAGCAGCACCGGGTCCCGTGGAGCAGATACGCAGTATTTT. Translating it yields CASSTGSRGADTQYF. This chain uses TRBV5-1 with TRBJ2-3; D unclear. Between the trimmed V and J ends, which lost 4 bases and 4 bases, there was a span of 16 bases. This CDR3 is built from 15 residues. The germline V gene encodes CDR1 SGHRS and CDR2 YFSETQ.

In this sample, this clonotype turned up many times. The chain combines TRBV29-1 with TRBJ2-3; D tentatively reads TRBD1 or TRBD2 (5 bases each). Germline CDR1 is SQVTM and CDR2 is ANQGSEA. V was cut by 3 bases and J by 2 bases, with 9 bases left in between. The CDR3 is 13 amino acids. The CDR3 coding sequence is TGCAGCGTTGATAGGGACCCCACAGATACGCAGTATTTT. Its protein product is CSVDRDPTDTQYF.

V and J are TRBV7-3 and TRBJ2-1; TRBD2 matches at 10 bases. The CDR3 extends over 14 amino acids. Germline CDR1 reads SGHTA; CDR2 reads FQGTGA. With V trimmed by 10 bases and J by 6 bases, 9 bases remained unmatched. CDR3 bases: TGTGCCACCGCCCCTAGCGGGAGTGGCAATGAGCAGTTCTTC. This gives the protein CATAPSGSGNEQFF.

In DNA, the CDR3 is TGTGCCAGCAGCGTAGGAAGTGGGATAGGAGTTTTGGATACGCAGTATTTT. Its translation is CASSVGSGIGVLDTQYF. The V gene is TRBV9, the J gene TRBJ2-3; no clear D. The CDR3 has 17 amino acids. Germline V gene lookup returns CDR1 SGDLS and CDR2 YYNGEE. Trimming cost V 0 bases and J 6 bases, with 20 bases left between them.

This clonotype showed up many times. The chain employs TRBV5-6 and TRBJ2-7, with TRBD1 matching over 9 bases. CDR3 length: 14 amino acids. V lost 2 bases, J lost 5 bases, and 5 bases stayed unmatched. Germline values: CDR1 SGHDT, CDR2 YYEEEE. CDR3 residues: CASSFRDRVDEQYF. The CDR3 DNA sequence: TGTGCCAGCAGCTTCCGGGACAGGGTTGACGAGCAGTACTTC.

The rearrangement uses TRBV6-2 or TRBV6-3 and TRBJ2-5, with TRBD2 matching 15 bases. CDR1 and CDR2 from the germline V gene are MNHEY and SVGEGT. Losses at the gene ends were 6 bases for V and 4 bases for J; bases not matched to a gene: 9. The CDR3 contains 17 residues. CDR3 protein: CASRPMGLAGGRETQYF. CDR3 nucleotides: TGTGCCAGCAGACCTATGGGACTAGCGGGAGGAAGAGAGACCCAGTACTTC.

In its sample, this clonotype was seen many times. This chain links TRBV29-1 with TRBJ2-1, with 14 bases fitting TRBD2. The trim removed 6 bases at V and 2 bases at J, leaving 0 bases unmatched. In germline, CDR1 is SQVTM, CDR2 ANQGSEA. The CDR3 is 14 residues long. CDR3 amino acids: CSVGLAGAYNEQFF. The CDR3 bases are TGCAGCGTGGGACTAGCGGGGGCCTACAATGAGCAGTTCTTC.

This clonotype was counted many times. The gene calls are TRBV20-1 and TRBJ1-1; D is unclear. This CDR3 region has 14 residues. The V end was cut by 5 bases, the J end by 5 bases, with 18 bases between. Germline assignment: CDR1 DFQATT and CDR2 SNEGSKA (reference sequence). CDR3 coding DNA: TGCAGTGCTCCACTCAGGAACTTTGGAACTGAAGCTTTCTTT. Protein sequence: CSAPLRNFGTEAFF.

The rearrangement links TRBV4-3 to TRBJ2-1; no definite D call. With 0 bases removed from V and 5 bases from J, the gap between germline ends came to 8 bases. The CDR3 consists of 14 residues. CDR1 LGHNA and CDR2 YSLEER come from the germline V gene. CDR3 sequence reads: CASSQDWKDNEQFF. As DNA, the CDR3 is TGCGCCAGCAGCCAAGATTGGAAAGACAATGAGCAGTTCTTC.

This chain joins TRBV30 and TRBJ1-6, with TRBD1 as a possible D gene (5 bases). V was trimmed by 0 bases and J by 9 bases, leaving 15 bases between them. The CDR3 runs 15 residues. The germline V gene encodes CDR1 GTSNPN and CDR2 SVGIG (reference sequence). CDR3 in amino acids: CAWSVVATGGSPLHF. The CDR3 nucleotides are TGTGCCTGGAGTGTGGTGGCGACGGGGGGTTCACCCCTCCACTTT. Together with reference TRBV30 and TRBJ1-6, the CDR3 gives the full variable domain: SQTIHQWPATLVQPVGSPLSLECTVEGTSNPNLYWYRQAAGRGLQLLFYSVGIGQISSEVPQNLSASRPQDRQFILSSKKLLLSDSGFYLCAWSVVATGGSPLHFGNGTRLTVT.

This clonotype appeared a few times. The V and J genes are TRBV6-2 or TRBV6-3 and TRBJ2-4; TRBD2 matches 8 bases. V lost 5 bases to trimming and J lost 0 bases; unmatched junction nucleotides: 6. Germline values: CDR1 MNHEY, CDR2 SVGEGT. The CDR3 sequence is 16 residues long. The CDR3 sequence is CASSQLAVLAKNIQYF. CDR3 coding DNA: TGTGCCAGCAGTCAACTAGCGGTACTAGCCAAAAACATTCAGTACTTC.

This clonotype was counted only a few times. The CDR3 is CASSYPPGLEIQWPKNIQYF. The CDR3 DNA reads TGTGCCAGCAGTTACCCCCCGGGACTAGAAATTCAATGGCCCAAAAACATTCAGTACTTC. V gene TRBV6-9 combines with J gene TRBJ2-4, with 8 nucleotides matching TRBD2. Germline CDR1 is MNHGY and CDR2 is SVAAGI. The trim removed 3 bases at V and 2 bases at J, leaving 18 bases unmatched. The CDR3 contains 20 residues.

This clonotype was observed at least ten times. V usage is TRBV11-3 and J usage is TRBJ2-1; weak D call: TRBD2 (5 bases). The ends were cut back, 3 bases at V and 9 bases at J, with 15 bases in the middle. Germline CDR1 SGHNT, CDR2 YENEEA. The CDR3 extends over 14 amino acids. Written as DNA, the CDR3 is TGTGCCAGCAGCTTCGAATTGGGGAGCCCTGAGCAGTTCTTC. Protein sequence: CASSFELGSPEQFF.

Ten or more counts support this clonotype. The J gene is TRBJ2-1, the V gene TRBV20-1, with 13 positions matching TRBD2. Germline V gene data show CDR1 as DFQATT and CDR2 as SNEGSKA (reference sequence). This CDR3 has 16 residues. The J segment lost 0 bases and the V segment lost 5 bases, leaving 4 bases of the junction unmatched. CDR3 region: CSALTSGGISYNEQFF. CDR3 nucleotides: TGCAGTGCTCTGACTAGCGGGGGGATCTCCTACAATGAGCAGTTCTTC.

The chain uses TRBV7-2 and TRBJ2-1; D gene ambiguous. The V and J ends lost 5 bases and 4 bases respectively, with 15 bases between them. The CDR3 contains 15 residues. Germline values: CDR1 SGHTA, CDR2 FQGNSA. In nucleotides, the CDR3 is TGTGCCAGCAGCCCTACCACGCCGGGTTACAATGAGCAGTTCTTC. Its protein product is CASSPTTPGYNEQFF.

CDR3 coding DNA: TGTGCCAGCAGCCAAACGGGGCTAGCGGGGGACAATGAGCAGTTCTTC. As protein: CASSQTGLAGDNEQFF. This sequence joins TRBV4-2 and TRBJ2-1, with 10 nucleotides matching TRBD2. Germline V gene sequence: CDR1 LGHNA, CDR2 YNFKEQ. This CDR3 spans 16 amino acids. J gave up 5 bases and V 2 bases, and 6 bases lay outside the gene matches.

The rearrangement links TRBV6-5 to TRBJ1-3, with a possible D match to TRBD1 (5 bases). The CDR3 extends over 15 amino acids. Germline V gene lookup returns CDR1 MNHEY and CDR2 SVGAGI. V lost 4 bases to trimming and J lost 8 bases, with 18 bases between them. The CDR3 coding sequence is TGTGCCAGCAGTTCCATTGACTCTGGGGGACACACCATATATTTT. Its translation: CASSSIDSGGHTIYF.

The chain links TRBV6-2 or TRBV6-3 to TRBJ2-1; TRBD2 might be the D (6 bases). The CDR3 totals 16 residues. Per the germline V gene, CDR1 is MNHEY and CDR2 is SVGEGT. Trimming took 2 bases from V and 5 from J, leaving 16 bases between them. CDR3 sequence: CASSYGRDPRDNEQFF. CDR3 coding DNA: TGTGCCAGCAGTTACGGGCGGGACCCCCGGGACAATGAGCAGTTCTTC.

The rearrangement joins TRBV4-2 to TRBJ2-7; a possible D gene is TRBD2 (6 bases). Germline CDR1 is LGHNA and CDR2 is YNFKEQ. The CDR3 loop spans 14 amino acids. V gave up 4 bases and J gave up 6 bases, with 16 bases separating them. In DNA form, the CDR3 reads TGTGCCAGCAGCCCCCGAGGAGGGGCTGGCGAGCAGTACTTC. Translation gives CASSPRGGAGEQYF.

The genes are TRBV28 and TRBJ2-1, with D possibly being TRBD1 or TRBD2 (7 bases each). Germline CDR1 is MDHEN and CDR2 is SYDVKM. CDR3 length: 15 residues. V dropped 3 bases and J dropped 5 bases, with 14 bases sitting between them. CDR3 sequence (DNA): TGTGCCAGCAGTTTTTCAGGGGGAGGGCACAATGAGCAGTTCTTC. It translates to CASSFSGGGHNEQFF. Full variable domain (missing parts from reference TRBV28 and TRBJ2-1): DVKVTQSSRYLVKRTGEKVFLECVQDMDHENMFWYRQDPGLGLRLIYFSYDVKMKEKGDIPEGYSVSREKKERFSLILESASTNQTSMYLCASSFSGGGHNEQFFGPGTRLTVL.

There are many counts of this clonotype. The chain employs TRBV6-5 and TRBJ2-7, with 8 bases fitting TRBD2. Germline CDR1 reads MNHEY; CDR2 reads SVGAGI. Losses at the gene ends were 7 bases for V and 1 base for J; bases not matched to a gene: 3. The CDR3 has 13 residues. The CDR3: CASMPGGSYEQYF. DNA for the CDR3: TGTGCCAGCATGCCGGGAGGGTCCTACGAGCAGTACTTC.

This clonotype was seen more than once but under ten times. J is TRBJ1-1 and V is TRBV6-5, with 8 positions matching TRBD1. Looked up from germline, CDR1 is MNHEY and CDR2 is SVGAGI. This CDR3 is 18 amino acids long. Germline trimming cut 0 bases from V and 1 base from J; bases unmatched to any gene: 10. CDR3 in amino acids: CASSYSYPGQGPNTEAFF. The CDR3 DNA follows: TGTGCCAGCAGTTACTCTTATCCAGGACAGGGCCCGAACACTGAAGCTTTCTTT.

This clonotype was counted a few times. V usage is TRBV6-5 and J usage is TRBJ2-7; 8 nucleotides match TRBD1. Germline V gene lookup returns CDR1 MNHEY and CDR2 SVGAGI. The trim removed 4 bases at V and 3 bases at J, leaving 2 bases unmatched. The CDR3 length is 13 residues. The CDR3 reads CASSWGTGYEQYF. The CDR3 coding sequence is TGTGCCAGCAGTTGGGGGACAGGCTACGAGCAGTACTTC.

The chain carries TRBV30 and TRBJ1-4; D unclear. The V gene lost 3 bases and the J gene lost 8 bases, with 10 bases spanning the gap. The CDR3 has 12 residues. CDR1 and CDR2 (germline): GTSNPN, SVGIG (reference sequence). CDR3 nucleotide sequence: TGTGCCTGGAGATTCACGGGGGAAAAACTGTTTTTT. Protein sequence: CAWRFTGEKLFF.

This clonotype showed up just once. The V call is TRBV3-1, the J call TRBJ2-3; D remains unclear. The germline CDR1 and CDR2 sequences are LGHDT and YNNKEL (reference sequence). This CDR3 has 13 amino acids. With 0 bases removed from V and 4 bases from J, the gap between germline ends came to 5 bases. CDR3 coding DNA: TGTGCCAGCAGCCAAGATTACCCAGATACGCAGTATTTT. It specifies CASSQDYPDTQYF.

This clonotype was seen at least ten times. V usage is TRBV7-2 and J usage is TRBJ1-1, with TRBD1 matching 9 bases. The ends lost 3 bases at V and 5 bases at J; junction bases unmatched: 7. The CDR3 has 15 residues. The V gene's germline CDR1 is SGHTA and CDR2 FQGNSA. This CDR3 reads CASSLDRGRGTEAFF. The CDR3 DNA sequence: TGTGCCAGCAGCTTGGACAGGGGCAGGGGTACTGAAGCTTTCTTT.

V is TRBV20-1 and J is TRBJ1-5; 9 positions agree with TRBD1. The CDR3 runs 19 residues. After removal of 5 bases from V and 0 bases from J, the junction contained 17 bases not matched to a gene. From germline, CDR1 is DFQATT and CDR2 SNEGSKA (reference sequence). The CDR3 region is CSAYRGLYGDTSSNQPQHF. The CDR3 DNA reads TGCAGTGCTTACAGGGGGCTATATGGGGATACTAGTAGCAATCAGCCCCAGCATTTT.